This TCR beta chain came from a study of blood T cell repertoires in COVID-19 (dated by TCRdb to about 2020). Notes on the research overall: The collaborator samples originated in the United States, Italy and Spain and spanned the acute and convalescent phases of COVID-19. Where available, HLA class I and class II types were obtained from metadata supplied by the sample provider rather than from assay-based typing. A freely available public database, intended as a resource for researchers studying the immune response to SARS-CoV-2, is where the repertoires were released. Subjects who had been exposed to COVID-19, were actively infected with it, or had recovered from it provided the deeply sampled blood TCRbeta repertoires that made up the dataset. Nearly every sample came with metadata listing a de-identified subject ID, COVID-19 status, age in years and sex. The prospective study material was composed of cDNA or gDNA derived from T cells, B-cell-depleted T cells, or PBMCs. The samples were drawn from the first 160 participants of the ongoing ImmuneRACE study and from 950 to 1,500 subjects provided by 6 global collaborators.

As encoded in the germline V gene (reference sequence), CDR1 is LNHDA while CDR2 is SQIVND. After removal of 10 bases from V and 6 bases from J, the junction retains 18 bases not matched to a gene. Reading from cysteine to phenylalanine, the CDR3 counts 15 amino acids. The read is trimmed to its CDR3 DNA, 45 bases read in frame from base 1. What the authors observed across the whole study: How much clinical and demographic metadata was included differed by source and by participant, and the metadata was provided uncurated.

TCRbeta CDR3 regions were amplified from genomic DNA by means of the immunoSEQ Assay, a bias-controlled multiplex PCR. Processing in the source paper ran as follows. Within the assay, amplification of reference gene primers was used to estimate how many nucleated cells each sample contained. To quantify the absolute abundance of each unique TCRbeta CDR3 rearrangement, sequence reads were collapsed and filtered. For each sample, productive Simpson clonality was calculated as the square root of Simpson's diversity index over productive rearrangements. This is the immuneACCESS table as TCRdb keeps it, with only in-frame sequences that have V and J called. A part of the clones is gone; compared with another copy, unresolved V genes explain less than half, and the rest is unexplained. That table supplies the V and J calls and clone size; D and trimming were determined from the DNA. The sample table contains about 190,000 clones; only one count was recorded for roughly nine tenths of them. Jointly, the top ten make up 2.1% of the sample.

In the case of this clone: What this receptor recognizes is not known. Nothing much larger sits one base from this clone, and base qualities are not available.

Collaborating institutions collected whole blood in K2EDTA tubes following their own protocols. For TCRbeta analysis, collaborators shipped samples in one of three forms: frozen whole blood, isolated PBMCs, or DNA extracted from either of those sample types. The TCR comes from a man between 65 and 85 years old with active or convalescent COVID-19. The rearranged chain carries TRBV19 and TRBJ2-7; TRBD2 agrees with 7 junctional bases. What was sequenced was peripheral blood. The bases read TGTGCCACCAAAACGACTCTAGCGGCGGTTGGCGAGCAGTACTTC. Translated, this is CATKTTLAAVGEQYF.